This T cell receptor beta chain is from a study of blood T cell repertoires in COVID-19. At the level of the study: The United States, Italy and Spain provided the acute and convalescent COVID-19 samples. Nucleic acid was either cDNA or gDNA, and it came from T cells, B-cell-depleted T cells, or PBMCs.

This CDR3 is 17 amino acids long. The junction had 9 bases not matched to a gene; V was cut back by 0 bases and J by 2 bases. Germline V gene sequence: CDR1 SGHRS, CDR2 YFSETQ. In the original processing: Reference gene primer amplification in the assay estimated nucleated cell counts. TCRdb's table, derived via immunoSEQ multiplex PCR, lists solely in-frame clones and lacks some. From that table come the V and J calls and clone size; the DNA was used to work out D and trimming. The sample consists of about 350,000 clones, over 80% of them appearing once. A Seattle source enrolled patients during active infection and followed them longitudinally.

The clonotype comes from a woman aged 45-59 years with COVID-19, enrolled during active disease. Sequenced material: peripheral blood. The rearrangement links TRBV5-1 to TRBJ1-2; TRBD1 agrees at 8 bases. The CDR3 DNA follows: TGCGCCAGCAGCTTGGATGGCAGGGGGCAGACCAACTATGGCTACACCTTC. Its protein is CASSLDGRGQTNYGYTF.